This TCR beta chain is drawn from a study of cytomegalovirus exposure and HLA in healthy donors. V shed 4 bases, J shed 3 bases, and the junction held 6 bases outside the gene matches. Germline values: CDR1 LNHDA, CDR2 SQIVND (reference sequence). The CDR3 runs to 15 residues. The primer mix had 60 Vbeta and 13 Jbeta primers. In the source study's methods: In a later analysis, some 11 million of approximately 81 million unique beta chains occurred in at least two donors. Sequencing used immunoSEQ multiplex PCR; TCRdb keeps in-frame clones, though not all of them. V and J calls and clone size are those listed in that table; D and trimming were worked out from the DNA. The table shows approximately 71,000 clones, with approximately 75% occurring only once. The count of this clone is one. Its target is not known. Findings and limits, study-wide: A later analysis revealed that TCR association rates differed between HLA loci, peaking at DRB1 and bottoming out at HLA-C. Per published reports, the classifier diagnosed cytomegalovirus status with high specificity and sensitivity.

The receptor comes from a woman in her 40s in good health and CMV-seropositive. The sample comprised PBMCs. The chain links TRBV19 to TRBJ2-1, with 7 bases that match TRBD1. The CDR3 coding sequence is TGTGCCAGTAGTAGGGACCGGGACAGCTACAATGAGCAGTTCTTC. Translated: CASSRDRDSYNEQFF.